A single sample gave rise to the 5 T cell receptor beta chains below, sequenced in a study of human T cells and chemical hapten exposure. TCRdb fed the RACE reads into MiXCR, producing one record per CDR3 protein. There are some 380,000 distinct CDR3 sequences in the sample; more than 4.5% occur only once, and 2% to 2.5% lies in the top ten. Time point reported: patch test 1, 2 weeks after DPC sensitization. Treatment specified: therapeutic diphenylcyclopropenone sensitization with weekly scalp DPC. Specimen: whole blood, collected in connection with sensitization to the hapten diphenylcyclopropenone (DPC). Source of these receptors: a woman aged 45-65 years with alopecia areata. Some clones in this sample may be carry-over from other donors' samples.

The chain joins TRBV30 to TRBJ1-1, with D uncertain. Between the trimmed V and J ends, which lost 5 bases and 11 bases, there was a span of 15 bases. CDR1 is GTSNPN, CDR2 SVGIG, per germline (reference sequence). The CDR3 contains 11 residues. CDR3: CAWFGPLGAFF. CDR3 sequence (DNA): TGTGCCTGGTTTGGACCACTAGGGGCTTTCTTT.

This clonotype was detected ten times or more. The chain employs TRBV7-2 and TRBJ2-3, with 7 bases identical to TRBD1. The CDR3 contains 17 residues. Trimming removed 6 bases from V and 2 bases from J; junction bases left unmatched: 14. The germline gives CDR1 SGHTA, CDR2 FQGNSA. In DNA form, the CDR3 reads TGTGCCAGCAGTCAACCGCGAAGGGGGCCATACACAGATACGCAGTATTTT. Encoded protein: CASSQPRRGPYTDTQYF.

The genes are TRBV6-5 and TRBJ1-4; D is possibly TRBD1 (5 bases). CDR3 size: 17 residues. The V end was cut by 3 bases, the J end by 4 bases, with 18 bases between. Germline V lookup: CDR1 MNHEY, CDR2 SVGAGI. CDR3 bases: TGTGCCAGCAGTTATCGTGATGTGGGGGAAGTTAATGAAAAACTGTTTTTT. Residues: CASSYRDVGEVNEKLFF.

This clonotype occurred many times. This chain connects TRBV4-1 to TRBJ1-5; perhaps TRBD1 as D (5 bases). Germline V gene sequence: CDR1 MGHRA, CDR2 YSYEKL. The CDR3 consists of 15 residues. Trimming shortened V by 1 base and J by 6 bases, and 13 bases separated the two germline ends. The CDR3 sequence: CASSQVQGRGQPQHF. The CDR3 DNA follows: TGCGCCAGCAGCCAAGTTCAGGGAAGGGGTCAGCCCCAGCATTTT.

This clonotype was seen a handful of times. CDR3 protein: CASSSGGQNNQPQHF. In DNA form, the CDR3 reads TGTGCCAGCAGTTCAGGGGGACAAAACAATCAGCCCCAGCATTTT. The genes are TRBV6-5 and TRBJ1-5; TRBD1 matches 7 bases. The V and J ends lost 4 bases and 3 bases, in that order; junction bases with no gene match: 6. This CDR3 is built from 15 residues. Germline CDR1 is MNHEY and CDR2 is SVGAGI.